The present T cell receptor beta chain was sequenced within a study of cytomegalovirus exposure and HLA in healthy donors (dated 2017 in TCRdb). Regarding the complete study: In an earlier analysis of 550 to 750 of the donors, about 260 Gb of sequence data and roughly 100 million unique TCR beta sequences from about 179 million T cells were reported. Approximately 300 gigabases of sequencing data and roughly 81 million unique TCR sequences made up an early release that covered 640 HLA-typed donors. The genetic ancestry cluster associated with self-reported Caucasian donors included 65% to 90% of the roughly 400 genotyped donors. The aim of the study was to test whether cataloging public T cell receptors could identify signatures of past pathogen exposure. The study used immunosequencing to profile the T cell repertoires of around 600 subjects and linked those repertoires to cytomegalovirus serostatus. In addition to the first cohort of 650 to 750 subjects, a separate validation cohort of under 150 different subjects was used. To predict cytomegalovirus infection status, the study brought together high-throughput TCR immunosequencing, statistical association of individual TCRs with disease status, and machine learning. In a later analysis, previously published TCR beta repertoires from hundreds of donors were re-analyzed and high-resolution HLA genotyping was added so that TCR occurrence patterns could be studied. In the later analysis, no new phenotypic data were used to find candidate immune exposures; instead, reliance was placed on TCR beta sequences and their occurrence across donors. An earlier analysis of 587 of the donors applied high-throughput TCR beta sequencing to assess whether each TCR beta V gene segment acted as functional or pseudogenic. Donor age, sex, ethnicity and CMV serostatus were compiled together with the repertoire data. A later genetic analysis used genome-wide SNP genotypes for about 65% of the 666 donors, treating that subset as a discovery cohort. All discovery cohort repertoires had been generated using a single sequencing platform. Both class I and class II loci were covered by HLA typing, at four-digit resolution. The number of typed donors differed by locus: 629-630 for A, B, C, DRB1 and DQB1; approximately 520 for DQA1; 606 for DPA1; and 400 to 480 for DPB1. Several DR-DQ haplotypes were treated as single units for association and clustering because of strong linkage in the cohort. Among 300 to 500 genotyped donors of the cohort, an average of around 250,000 unique TCR beta nucleotide sequences was sequenced per donor, of which approximately 19% were non-productive. Study-wide conclusions, independent of this receptor: A further reported finding was that TCR beta sequences accurately predicted the HLA-A and HLA-B alleles for most subjects in the first cohort. Most CMV-associated TCR beta chains appeared to be HLA-restricted in a later analysis, and the HLA associations seemed to be driven largely by CMV exposure. The classifier was reported to diagnose cytomegalovirus status with high specificity and sensitivity in both the original and validation cohorts. The earlier analysis of 587 of the donors excluded roughly 16 rarely observed V segments, including chromosome 9 orphons, because counts were too low. Three of the identified cytomegalovirus-associated TCR beta chains were confirmed in vitro to be specific for cytomegalovirus antigens. In a later analysis, several top co-occurrence clusters were reported to appear linked to parvovirus B19, influenza, CMV and Epstein-Barr virus. Because HLA typing was missing for some donors at each locus, association tests included only the typed subset. In a later analysis, HLA-associated TCR beta chains were found to be more clonally expanded and to have lower generation probabilities than equally common non-associated chains. A later genetic analysis reported fewer N-insertions in productive TCRs among donors in an Asian-associated ancestry cluster than the roughly 670-donor mean. In an earlier analysis of about 600 of the donors, most TCR beta V segments appeared in productive rearrangements about 87% or about 30% of the time, broadly matching IMGT annotations. The authors suggested that the approach could potentially be extended to other disease states and immunological phenotypes. This cohort had only TCR beta chains sequenced, and the lack of alpha or paired-chain data limited which features could be detected. The study listed 150 to 200 TCR beta chains as associated with cytomegalovirus. Linkage disequilibrium might explain the correlated functional status among segregating V segments, but an unknown experimental factor could not be excluded. The only immune exposure information available for the cohort was CMV serostatus. According to a later analysis, TCR association rates differed among HLA loci, with DRB1 alleles showing the most associated TCRs and HLA-C alleles showing the fewest. A group of highly shared sequence variants was considered likely to be a technical artifact of the sequencing pipeline. Most TCR sequences were observed very rarely across donors, whereas some public TCRs were present in many individuals. In a later genetic analysis, a missense DCLRE1C variant was associated with V-gene and J-gene trimming of TCR beta chains, and the association was replicated in an independent cohort. Some IMGT-functional V segments, including TRBV6-2 and TRBV6-3, could not be told apart with the 87-base-pair reads, so those segments were excluded. Sequencing depth was assumed to be roughly uniform across donors in the presence/absence analyses, though that assumption may not hold. Strong co-occurrence of HLA alleles, especially DR and DQ, made assigning TCR associations to individual alleles difficult. At a false discovery rate of 0.05, a later analysis linked roughly 17,000 TCR beta sequences to specific HLA alleles.

The method was the immunoSEQ multiplex PCR assay. For the multiplex PCR, a mixture combining 60 forward primers for TCR Vbeta segments and 13 reverse primers for TCR Jbeta segments was used. A multiplex PCR assay on genomic DNA amplified the CDR3 region of rearranged TCR beta genes. Amplified TCR beta libraries were sequenced as 87-base-pair reads on the Illumina HiSeq System. As for how the authors treated the data: A later analysis tallied roughly 80 million unique TCR beta chains across the 640 or so repertoires, and about 12 million of those chains were shared by two or more donors. A nearest-neighbor algorithm error-corrected the raw reads and collapsed the reads into unique sequences, merging closely related sequences to remove PCR and sequencing errors. Alignment of CDR3 sequences to IMGT reference sequences was used to assign V, D and J gene segments. For a sequence to be retained, at least a six-nucleotide match to both a V gene segment and a J gene segment was required. Rearrangements were classified as productive when the CDR3 lacked stop codons and remained in frame with V and J, and all other rearrangements were classified as non-productive. CDR3 was defined according to IMGT convention as the region running from the second conserved V-encoded cysteine to the conserved J-encoded phenylalanine. Sequences without an unambiguous match to a single V gene segment were excluded from the earlier analysis of over 500 of the donors. An earlier analysis of several hundred of the donors classified V segments as functional when productive rearrangements were above 56.7% and as segregating when the standard deviation between donors was above 5%. A statistical classification framework was built to diagnose cytomegalovirus status from the catalog of TCR beta chain sequences. In a later analysis, V and J genes were assigned by comparing TCR nucleotide sequences against IMGT/GENE-DB human TR gene sequences. Using the TCRdist pipeline, a later analysis assigned CDR3 sequences along with most-parsimonious VDJ recombination scenarios. In a later analysis, each TCR beta chain was defined by its CDR3 amino acid sequence together with its V-gene family, and reads without a unique V-gene family were excluded. In a later analysis, 500 to 700 highly shared, low-generation-probability nucleotide sequences were removed to address suspected cross-contamination and a sequencing artifact. A later analysis calculated a clonal expansion index for each public chain from normalized within-repertoire ranks of inferred template counts. Generation probabilities in a later analysis came from a VDJ recombination model fitted to out-of-frame rearrangements, and those results were checked against IGoR. In a later analysis, TCR-TCR, TCR-HLA and TCR-CMV co-occurrence was scored with hypergeometric tests, and a repertoire-size bias correction was applied to TCR pairs. In a later analysis, false discovery rates were estimated by permuting HLA or CMV assignments 20 times. In a later analysis, co-occurring TCRs were grouped with DBSCAN, and TCRdist sequence similarity was added when clustering was performed within HLA-allele-positive subsets. Co-occurrence clustering excluded repertoires with fewer than 30,000 or more than 120,000 public chains, plus five with anomalous nucleotide sharing. The immuneACCESS repertoire file appears here via TCRdb, limited to in-frame rearrangements. These files lack a portion of the clones; in checked studies, under half of the deficit traces to unresolved V genes, and the cause of the others is not known. V, J and clone size derive from that table, while D and trimming were established from the DNA sequence. For this sample the table gives approximately 87,000 clones, of which about four fifths were detected only once. Roughly 4% of the sample is taken by the ten largest.

The cohort comprised around 700 healthy bone marrow donors. At the time of sampling, every cohort member was nominally healthy, though immune exposures that went unrecorded were likely present. The donor tested CMV seropositive and was one of the 289 seropositive cohort members. A peripheral blood sample was collected from each donor, and TCR beta sequencing was performed on peripheral blood mononuclear cells. Genomic DNA extraction from the blood cell samples was performed with the Qiagen DNeasy Blood Extraction Kit. On this clone itself: No cognate antigen has been identified for it. No base-level quality is on record; no much larger clone is a single base apart.

From cysteine to phenylalanine, the CDR3 is 13 amino acids long. Of all the DNA, just the CDR3 is kept, 39 bases in frame from base 1. From V the trimming removes 7 bases and from J it removes 10 bases, while the gene matches leave 8 bases of the junction unaccounted for. Reading the germline V gene gives CDR1 LGHNT and CDR2 FRNRAP. This clonotype was obtained from a woman between 65 and 79 years old in good health and CMV-seropositive. This receptor chain uses TRBV12-5 and TRBJ2-1; 9 bases in between match TRBD1. The sample consisted of PBMCs. The nucleotides read TGTGCTAGTGCCCCACAGGGGGCGCGCGAGCAGTTCTTC. It specifies CASAPQGAREQFF.